These 30 T cell receptor beta chains were sequenced from one sample in a study of T cells after yellow fever vaccination. TCRdb itself ran the 5' RACE reads through MiXCR, one entry per CDR3 protein. The sample has around 350,000 distinct CDR3 sequences, 11% seen once. This specimen was PBMCs, taken on the day of the first yellow fever vaccination. These TCRs come from a man aged 18 to 30 who received the YFV17D yellow fever vaccine.

The rearrangement joins TRBV7-2 to TRBJ1-5; no definite D call. This CDR3 is built from 13 residues. The germline V gene has CDR1 SGHTA and CDR2 FQGNSA. With 1 base removed from V and 7 bases from J, the gap between germline ends came to 8 bases. Written as DNA, the CDR3 is TGTGCCAGCAGCTTAGGGGCTCCCCAGCCCCAGCATTTT. Translation: CASSLGAPQPQHF.

This clonotype appeared a few times. The V call is TRBV3-1, the J call TRBJ2-1, with TRBD2 matching over 8 bases. V shed 0 bases, J shed 3 bases, and the junction held 13 bases outside the gene matches. Germline values: CDR1 LGHDT, CDR2 YNNKEL (reference sequence). CDR3 length: 19 amino acids. The CDR3 sequence is CASSQDSGGRGAFYNEQFF. The CDR3 DNA is TGTGCCAGCAGCCAAGACTCCGGCGGGCGGGGGGCCTTCTACAATGAGCAGTTCTTC.

This chain uses TRBV4-3 with TRBJ1-3; D is possibly TRBD1 (5 bases). This CDR3 is built from 19 residues. Germline CDR1 is LGHNA and CDR2 is YSLEER. V shed 1 base and J shed 0 bases, with 19 bases lying between them. The CDR3 loop is CASSQGRDLVGYSGNTIYF. Here the CDR3 DNA reads TGCGCCAGCAGCCAAGGAAGGGACCTCGTAGGGTACTCTGGAAACACCATATATTTT.

This clonotype was counted many times. The CDR3 nucleotides are TGTGCCAGCAGCCAAGCCGCAGTTTTCTACTTC. As protein: CASSQAAVFYF. This chain uses TRBV3-1 with TRBJ2-7, with D uncertain. CDR3 size: 11 residues. Trimming removed 1 base at V and 13 bases at J, with 11 bases between. The V gene's germline CDR1 is LGHDT and CDR2 YNNKEL (reference sequence).

The rearrangement joins TRBV19 to TRBJ2-3; D might be TRBD2 (6 bases). The CDR3 is 15 residues long. V lost 5 bases and J 2 bases, leaving 14 bases between the germline ends. Germline V lookup: CDR1 LNHDA, CDR2 SQIVND (reference sequence). This chain's CDR3 is CASSGLAIATDTQYF. The CDR3 DNA follows: TGTGCCAGTAGTGGGCTAGCGATAGCCACAGATACGCAGTATTTT.

The chain joins TRBV4-2 to TRBJ2-5, with TRBD2 matching 9 bases. Germline CDR1 LGHNA, CDR2 YNFKEQ. The CDR3 is 16 residues long. V lost 0 bases and J lost 4; bases outside the gene matches: 6. Here the CDR3 DNA reads TGTGCCAGCAGCCAAGATCTGCGGGGGGGCGGAGAGACCCAGTACTTC. Protein sequence: CASSQDLRGGGETQYF.

The V and J genes are TRBV7-2 and TRBJ1-1; no reliable D call. CDR3 size: 16 residues. V lost 1 base and J lost 0, with 12 bases in between. CDR1 is SGHTA and CDR2 is FQGNSA in the germline V gene. CDR3 sequence (DNA): TGTGCCAGCAGCTTAGTGAATCCAGGCCTGAACACTGAAGCTTTCTTT. It is translated as CASSLVNPGLNTEAFF.

This clonotype was counted only a few times. The gene calls are TRBV5-1 and TRBJ1-4; 7 nucleotides line up with TRBD1. This CDR3 spans 14 amino acids. V gave up 0 bases and J gave up 8 bases; unmatched junction bases: 4. Germline V gives CDR1 SGHRS, CDR2 YFSETQ. The chain's CDR3 is CASSLGQGEEKLFF. The CDR3 region has the DNA TGCGCCAGCAGCTTGGGACAGGGTGAAGAAAAACTGTTTTTT.

This chain joins TRBV4-1 and TRBJ2-7; no clear D. Germline V gene lookup returns CDR1 MGHRA and CDR2 YSYEKL. The CDR3 has 15 residues. The V end was cut by 0 bases, the J end by 4 bases, with 13 bases between. The CDR3 spells CASSQDIRSEYEQYF. In nucleotides, the CDR3 is TGCGCCAGCAGCCAAGATATCCGCTCGGAGTACGAGCAGTACTTC.

The V gene is TRBV15, the J gene TRBJ2-2, with TRBD2 matching 10 bases. The ends lost 1 base at V and 5 bases at J; junction bases unmatched: 7. The V gene's germline CDR1 is LNHNV and CDR2 YYDKDF (reference sequence). This CDR3 contains 17 residues. CDR3 protein: CATSRGELAGRTGELFF. In DNA, the CDR3 is TGTGCCACCAGCAGAGGGGAACTAGCGGGGCGAACCGGGGAGCTGTTTTTT.

This clonotype was observed a few times. This chain links TRBV20-1 with TRBJ2-1; 7 bases are shared with TRBD1. Germline V gives CDR1 DFQATT, CDR2 SNEGSKA (reference sequence). This CDR3 is built from 14 residues. With 4 bases clipped from V and 0 bases from J, the junction kept 3 bases outside the gene matches. This CDR3 reads CSATPGGSYNEQFF. The CDR3 DNA reads as TGCAGTGCTACCCCAGGGGGCTCCTACAATGAGCAGTTCTTC.

This clonotype has a handful of counts. The J gene is TRBJ2-5, the V gene TRBV13, with D possibly TRBD2 on 6 matching bases. The CDR3 sequence is 16 residues long. V was pared by 3 bases and J by 1 base, with 15 bases between. Germline values: CDR1 PRHDT, CDR2 FYEKMQ (reference sequence). DNA for the CDR3: TGTGCCAGCAGCTTGTTTCTGCGGGGCGCCCAAGAGACCCAGTACTTC. It is translated as CASSLFLRGAQETQYF.

V gene TRBV3-1 combines with J gene TRBJ2-7; 7 nucleotides line up with TRBD2. Trimming took 10 bases from V and 0 from J; bases not matched to a gene: 15. This CDR3 has 16 residues. Germline V CDR1 and CDR2: LGHDT, YNNKEL (reference sequence). The CDR3 spells CATTYPKRGSSYEQYV. CDR3 sequence (DNA): TGTGCCACCACGTACCCTAAGCGGGGCAGCTCCTACGAGCAGTACGTC.

This clonotype was counted only a few times. This sequence joins TRBV20-1 and TRBJ1-2; perhaps TRBD1 as D (6 bases). The CDR3 spans 13 residues. The V end was cut by 0 bases, the J end by 6 bases, with 11 bases between. Germline V lookup: CDR1 DFQATT, CDR2 SNEGSKA (reference sequence). This CDR3 reads CSAREVQGNGYTF. The CDR3 DNA is TGCAGTGCTAGAGAAGTACAGGGTAATGGCTACACCTTC.

This clonotype was recorded a few times. The rearrangement uses TRBV5-1 and TRBJ2-7, with D perhaps matching TRBD1 (5 bases). CDR1 and CDR2 (germline): SGHRS, YFSETQ. The CDR3 contains 14 residues. V dropped 5 bases and J dropped 1 base, with 13 bases sitting between them. As DNA, the CDR3 is TGCGCCAGCAGGGACGCAAGGGGTTCCTACGAGCAGTACTTC. This translates into CASRDARGSYEQYF.

Many counts were recorded for this clonotype. The V and J genes are TRBV15 and TRBJ2-5; maybe TRBD1 (6 bases). CDR1 is LNHNV, CDR2 YYDKDF, per germline (reference sequence). The CDR3 has 15 residues. V lost 5 bases and J lost 2, with 15 bases in between. As DNA, the CDR3 is TGTGCCACCAGCGTTGACAGGAGACCTCAAGAGACCCAGTACTTC. Amino acid sequence: CATSVDRRPQETQYF.

The V call is TRBV11-2, the J call TRBJ2-2; the D gene is possibly TRBD1 (7 bases). CDR3 length: 18 residues. Trimming pared 1 base from V and 3 bases from J, leaving 18 bases between. The germline CDR1 and CDR2 sequences are SGHAT and FQNNGV. Here the CDR3 DNA reads TGTGCCAGCAGCTTAGTTTGGAGGGGGCGGCGTGACACCGGGGAGCTGTTTTTT. Translated: CASSLVWRGRRDTGELFF.

The rearrangement uses TRBV6-5 and TRBJ2-1, with TRBD1 matching over 12 bases. V shed 2 bases and J 12 bases; nucleotides not matched to a gene: 8. This CDR3 is 15 amino acids long. Germline V gene data show CDR1 as MNHEY and CDR2 as SVGAGI. CDR3 coding DNA: TGTGCCAGCAGTTACGGGGGACAGGGGGCGGTAGGGCAGTTCTTC. It codes for CASSYGGQGAVGQFF.

This chain joins TRBV12-3 or TRBV12-4 and TRBJ2-5, with D uncertain. CDR3 size: 17 residues. V was cut by 2 bases and J by 0 bases, with 16 bases left in between. The CDR3, as DNA: TGTGCCAGCAGTTTATGGGCCTGGGATGGATACCAAGAGACCCAGTACTTC. It specifies CASSLWAWDGYQETQYF.

This clonotype has only a few counts. The chain recombines TRBV6-2 or TRBV6-3 with TRBJ2-3, with D possibly TRBD2 on 6 matching bases. This CDR3 has 15 amino acids. Germline values: CDR1 MNHEY, CDR2 SVGEGT. V was shortened by 2 bases and J by 1 base, with 10 bases between the two germline ends. In nucleotides, the CDR3 is TGTGCCAGCAGTTACACGGGGGTTCGCACAGATACGCAGTATTTT. This translates into CASSYTGVRTDTQYF.

This chain connects TRBV7-2 to TRBJ2-5; D not resolved. Trimming removed 4 bases at V and 0 bases at J, with 9 bases between. CDR1 is SGHTA and CDR2 is FQGNSA in the germline V gene. The CDR3 sequence is 14 residues long. The CDR3 loop reads CASSYRYDQETQYF. CDR3 coding DNA: TGTGCCAGCAGCTACCGGTACGACCAAGAGACCCAGTACTTC. The full variable domain, in which reference TRBV7-2 and TRBJ2-5 provide the parts outside the CDR3, is GAGVSQSPSNKVTEKGKDVELRCDPISGHTALYWYRQSLGQGLEFLIYFQGNSAPDKSGLPSDRFSAERTGGSVSTLTIQRTQQEDSAVYLCASSYRYDQETQYFGPGTRLLVL.

This chain links TRBV12-3 or TRBV12-4 with TRBJ2-5, with 14 nucleotides matching TRBD2. Trimming removed 4 bases from V and 6 bases from J; junction bases left unmatched: 7. The CDR3 is 16 amino acids. CDR3 in amino acids: CASSSGLAGGWQTQYF. CDR3 DNA: TGTGCCAGCAGTTCAGGACTAGCGGGGGGCTGGCAGACCCAGTACTTC.

This clonotype has a handful of counts. The rearrangement links TRBV29-1 to TRBJ2-2; perhaps TRBD2 as D (6 bases). The CDR3 is 17 amino acids. CDR1 SQVTM and CDR2 ANQGSEA come from the germline V gene. Trimming left V 1 base short and J 6 bases short, with 21 bases between. Written as DNA, the CDR3 is TGCAGCGTTGAAGCGGGAGCCAGGGTCGGAAGCTCCGGGGAGCTGTTTTTT. Amino acid sequence: CSVEAGARVGSSGELFF.

The chain links TRBV4-1 to TRBJ1-2; 9 nucleotides line up with TRBD1. The V and J ends lost 0 bases and 1 base, in that order; junction bases with no gene match: 3. This CDR3 contains 16 residues. The germline V gene encodes CDR1 MGHRA and CDR2 YSYEKL. The CDR3 spells CASSQEGQGLNYGYTF. The CDR3, as DNA: TGCGCCAGCAGCCAAGAGGGACAGGGCCTTAACTATGGCTACACCTTC.

The V and J genes are TRBV23-1 and TRBJ2-6; TRBD2 aligns across 9 bases. TRBV23-1 is labeled an ORF, and its function is uncertain. The CDR3 has 18 residues. V shed 5 bases, J shed 0 bases, and the junction held 8 bases outside the gene matches. For the CDR3, the DNA is TGCGCCAGCAGTTTTCCGCGGGAGGGATCCTCTGGGGCCAACGTCCTGACTTTC. Its protein is CASSFPREGSSGANVLTF.

This clonotype was detected only a few times. This chain uses TRBV29-1 with TRBJ2-3, with 7 bases aligning to TRBD1. This CDR3 comprises 16 residues. CDR1 is SQVTM and CDR2 is ANQGSEA in the germline V gene. Unmatched junction bases numbered 18, after V lost 6 bases and J lost 6 bases. The CDR3 here is CSVNPRGPGVSDTQYF. In nucleotides, the CDR3 is TGCAGCGTGAACCCTAGGGGGCCGGGCGTCTCGGATACGCAGTATTTT.

The CDR3 DNA reads as TGCGCCAGTCAACAGGGGCGGGACAATGAGCAGTTCTTC. It specifies CASQQGRDNEQFF. This chain joins TRBV5-1 and TRBJ2-1; 7 bases are a match to TRBD1. Germline V gene data show CDR1 as SGHRS and CDR2 as YFSETQ. The J segment lost 5 bases and the V segment lost 8 bases, leaving 7 bases of the junction unmatched. The CDR3 length is 13 residues. Together with reference TRBV5-1 and TRBJ2-1, the CDR3 gives the full variable domain: KAGVTQTPRYLIKTRGQQVTLSCSPISGHRSVSWYQQTPGQGLQFLFEYFSETQRNKGNFPGRFSGRQFSNSRSEMNVSTLELGDSALYLCASQQGRDNEQFFGPGTRLTVL.

This clonotype was detected only a few times. The CDR3 DNA reads TGTGCCAGCAGCGGACCTGGGGGTTACACAGATACGCAGTATTTT. It is translated as CASSGPGGYTDTQYF. This chain joins TRBV9 and TRBJ2-3, with D perhaps being TRBD1 or TRBD2 (5 bases each). Trimming pared 3 bases from V and 2 bases from J, leaving 13 bases between. CDR1 is SGDLS, CDR2 YYNGEE, per germline. This CDR3 contains 15 residues.

This sequence joins TRBV6-1 and TRBJ2-4; 13 nucleotides align to TRBD2. V shed 5 bases, J shed 4 bases, and the junction held 8 bases outside the gene matches. The CDR3 extends over 17 amino acids. Germline V CDR1 and CDR2: MNHNS, SASEGT. CDR3 in amino acids: CASSPRTSGGAKNIQYF. CDR3 coding DNA: TGTGCCAGCAGTCCTCGGACTAGCGGGGGCGCGAAAAACATTCAGTACTTC.

This clonotype showed up many times. The chain combines TRBV2 with TRBJ2-6, with D tentatively TRBD1 (6 bases). The V and J ends lost 6 bases and 4 bases respectively, with 10 bases between them. This CDR3 comprises 14 residues. Germline loops: CDR1 SNHLY, CDR2 FYNNEI. Written as DNA, the CDR3 is TGTGCCAGCAGGACAGGTTCCGGGGCCAACGTCCTGACTTTC. Translation gives CASRTGSGANVLTF.